This T cell receptor (beta chain) appears in the sequencing data of a study of CD8 T cells in Susac syndrome. The table lists this clonotype with a count of one. CDR3 length equals 14 residues. V shed 6 bases and J 3 bases; nucleotides not matched to a gene: 2. Germline CDR1 reads MNHNS; CDR2 reads SASEGT. An amount of RNA that ranged from 0.5 to 1 ug was reverse transcribed with random hexamers. TCRdb re-called the immunoSEQ multiplex PCR reads with MiXCR, one entry per CDR3 protein. The table lists a few hundred thousand distinct CDR3 sequences, 92% of them singletons. Sequences were obtained from CD4+ T cells from PBMCs. The chain recombines TRBV6-1 with TRBJ2-3; 11 nucleotides line up with TRBD2. This receptor was taken from a human donor with multiple sclerosis. The CDR3 bases are TGTGCCAGCAGACTAGCGGGGGAGACAGATACGCAGTATTTT. Translated: CASRLAGETDTQYF.